The 19 T cell receptor beta chains below all came from one sample that was sequenced in a study of post-analysis software for immune sequencing data. The TCR beta cDNA libraries contained unique molecular identifiers. TCRdb ran MiXCR on the PCR reads and lists one entry per CDR3 protein. Here the sample spans more than 450,000 distinct CDR3 sequences, 44% being singletons. General study results and limits: A few TRBV segments appeared more often in patients than in controls, and TRBV5-6, TRBV5-1 and TRBV20-1 were among these.

No cognate antigen is known for these TCRs. Sample: blood. The receptors here all came from a girl aged 10-17 years with multiple sclerosis.

The rearrangement uses TRBV29-1 and TRBJ2-1; 11 nucleotides agree with TRBD2. V lost 8 bases, J lost 6 bases, and 3 bases stayed unmatched. This CDR3 spans 12 amino acids. The V gene's germline CDR1 is SQVTM and CDR2 ANQGSEA. CDR3 amino acids: CSYGTSGNEQFF. CDR3 DNA sequence: TGCAGCTACGGGACTAGCGGCAATGAGCAGTTCTTC.

This chain connects TRBV27 to TRBJ1-5; D ambiguous. The CDR3 runs to 12 residues. The V gene lost 8 bases and the J gene lost 8 bases, with 13 bases spanning the gap. Germline V gene lookup returns CDR1 MNHEY and CDR2 SMNVEV (reference sequence). The CDR3 protein is CASGPPGEPQHF. In DNA, the CDR3 is TGTGCCAGCGGTCCACCGGGAGAGCCCCAGCATTTT.

V and J are TRBV30 and TRBJ1-2, with TRBD1 matching over 11 bases. Per the germline V gene, CDR1 is GTSNPN and CDR2 is SVGIG (reference sequence). V was pared by 1 base and J by 8 bases, with 6 bases of the junction left unmatched. This CDR3 has 14 amino acids. The CDR3 DNA reads as TGTGCCTGGAGTGGAGGACAGGGGGCGAGAGGCTACACCTTC. This translates into CAWSGGQGARGYTF.

The J gene is TRBJ2-3, the V gene TRBV2, with unresolved D. The germline V and J ends were trimmed by 4 bases and 6 bases, with 5 bases remaining between them. The CDR3 is 11 residues long. Germline V gives CDR1 SNHLY, CDR2 FYNNEI. The CDR3 DNA follows: TGTGCCAGCAGTGGGTTGGATACGCAGTATTTT. It codes for CASSGLDTQYF.

The CDR3 DNA sequence: TGTGCCAGCAGCTCGGGACCGCAAATCTCCTACAATGAGCAGTTCTTC. As protein: CASSSGPQISYNEQFF. The chain couples TRBV5-6 to TRBJ2-1, with D perhaps assigned TRBD1 or TRBD2 (5 bases each). Germline V gives CDR1 SGHDT, CDR2 YYEEEE. The CDR3 has 16 residues. The ends were cut back, 3 bases at V and 0 bases at J, with 13 bases in the middle.

As concerns this clonotype: One end of the junction varies from germline; a read error may be responsible. In DNA form, the CDR3 reads TGCGCCCGCAGCTTACAGGGCCCCTATGGCTACACCTTC. Translated, it gives CARSLQGPYGYTF. V is TRBV5-1 and J is TRBJ1-2, with a tentative D call TRBD1 (6 bases). Looked up from germline, CDR1 is SGHRS and CDR2 is YFSETQ. This CDR3 contains 13 residues. Full variable domain (outside the CDR3, taken from reference TRBV5-1 and TRBJ1-2): KAGVTQTPRYLIKTRGQQVTLSCSPISGHRSVSWYQQTPGQGLQFLFEYFSETQRNKGNFPGRFSGRQFSNSRSEMNVSTLELGDSALYLCARSLQGPYGYTFGSGTRLTVV.

The chain links TRBV5-1 to TRBJ2-3; 11 nucleotides line up with TRBD2. The ends lost 4 bases at V and 3 bases at J; junction bases unmatched: 7. Per germline, CDR1 SGHRS and CDR2 YFSETQ. The length of the CDR3 is 16 residues. CDR3 protein: CASSRQGLAETDTQYF. The CDR3 nucleotides read TGCGCCAGCAGCCGTCAGGGACTAGCGGAGACAGATACGCAGTATTTT.

The CDR3 reads CASSPYTDVYNEQFF. The CDR3 DNA reads as TGCGCCAGCAGCCCCTACACCGATGTCTACAATGAGCAGTTCTTC. The gene calls are TRBV4-1 and TRBJ2-1; D ambiguous. The CDR3 loop spans 15 amino acids. V lost 4 bases to trimming and J lost 3 bases, with 13 bases between them. CDR1 is MGHRA, CDR2 YSYEKL, per germline.

The chain is built from TRBV5-1 and TRBJ2-7; TRBD1 matches at 9 bases. CDR1 and CDR2 from the germline V gene are SGHRS and YFSETQ. The CDR3 sequence is 17 residues long. Trimming took 2 bases from V and 6 from J; bases not matched to a gene: 15. In DNA, the CDR3 is TGCGCCAGCAGCTTTTACCCCGCCCGAGACAGGGGGTTCGAGCAGTACTTC. Translating gives CASSFYPARDRGFEQYF.

V gene TRBV12-3 or TRBV12-4 combines with J gene TRBJ2-5; possibly TRBD2 for D (5 bases). The better agreement between TRBJ2-4 and the DNA end casts doubt on the J call. This CDR3 has 16 residues. CDR3 in DNA: TGTGCCAGCAGTTTTACGGGCGGGTTGGGCAAAAACATTCAGTACTTC. Translation gives CASSFTGGLGKNIQYF.

The J gene is TRBJ1-1, the V gene TRBV6-2 or TRBV6-3; unclear D gene. The germline gives CDR1 MNHEY, CDR2 SVGEGT. V lost 4 bases, J lost 3 bases, and 6 bases lay in between. CDR3 length equals 12 residues. In DNA form, the CDR3 reads TGTGCCAGCAGTTTCCATGACACTGAAGCTTTCTTT. Translating it yields CASSFHDTEAFF.

CDR3 loop: CSAPGEDGYTF. DNA of the CDR3: TGCAGTGCCCCGGGCGAGGATGGCTACACCTTC. The chain couples TRBV20-1 to TRBJ1-2, with D unclear. V was pared by 6 bases and J by 6 bases, with 11 bases between. This CDR3 is built from 11 residues. Germline V gives CDR1 DFQATT, CDR2 SNEGSKA (reference sequence).

This clonotype was counted only a few times. This CDR3 reads CAISDPRTGEYTDTQYF. DNA of the CDR3: TGTGCCATCAGTGACCCGAGGACAGGGGAGTACACAGATACGCAGTATTTT. The J gene is TRBJ2-3, the V gene TRBV10-3; 9 nucleotides align to TRBD1. The CDR3 consists of 17 residues. Germline loops: CDR1 ENHRY, CDR2 SYGVKD. The J segment lost 2 bases and the V segment lost 3 bases, leaving 9 bases of the junction unmatched.

DNA for the CDR3: TGTGCCAGCAGCCAAGCCAGCGGTGGGGACATTCAGTACTTC. This translates into CASSQASGGDIQYF. V and J are TRBV3-1 and TRBJ2-4, with D tentatively TRBD2 (5 bases). CDR1 is LGHDT and CDR2 is YNNKEL in the germline V gene (reference sequence). The length of the CDR3 is 14 residues. With 1 base removed from V and 8 bases from J, the gap between germline ends came to 12 bases.

The chain joins TRBV5-1 to TRBJ2-1, with TRBD2 matching over 12 bases. The trim removed 3 bases at V and 4 bases at J, leaving 5 bases unmatched. The CDR3 sequence is 16 residues long. Looked up from germline, CDR1 is SGHRS and CDR2 is YFSETQ. CDR3 in amino acids: CASSWLLAGGYNEQFF. The CDR3 region has the DNA TGCGCCAGCAGCTGGCTGCTAGCGGGGGGGTACAATGAGCAGTTCTTC.

This chain links TRBV7-2 with TRBJ2-5; D call uncertain. This CDR3 has 12 amino acids. Germline V gives CDR1 SGHTA, CDR2 FQGNSA. V shed 3 bases and J shed 10 bases, with 12 bases lying between them. CDR3: CASSFPLAIQYF. Written as DNA, the CDR3 is TGTGCCAGCAGCTTCCCACTCGCTATCCAGTACTTC.

This chain connects TRBV2 to TRBJ2-5; D might be TRBD2 (6 bases). The DNA end lines up better with TRBJ2-7; the J call may be wrong. The CDR3 spans 16 residues. Per germline, CDR1 SNHLY and CDR2 FYNNEI. The CDR3 DNA sequence: TGTGCCAGCAGTAAACCCCCCGGGACTCCGACTGACGAGCAGTACTTC. Its protein product is CASSKPPGTPTDEQYF.

V and J are TRBV4-1 and TRBJ2-5, with 7 bases fitting TRBD2. This CDR3 spans 15 amino acids. Trimming at V came to 8 bases and at J to 4 bases, leaving 13 bases not matched to a gene. The V gene's germline CDR1 is MGHRA and CDR2 YSYEKL. The CDR3 region has the DNA TGCGCCAGCCAACGAATGGCGGGAGTACGAGAGACCCAGTACTTC. Its translation: CASQRMAGVRETQYF.

The V gene is TRBV5-1, the J gene TRBJ2-1; either TRBD1 or TRBD2 may supply D (6 bases each). V gave up 5 bases and J gave up 9 bases, with 15 bases separating them. CDR3 length: 13 amino acids. The germline V gene has CDR1 SGHRS and CDR2 YFSETQ. CDR3 protein: CASRGPGAIEQFF. In DNA, the CDR3 is TGCGCCAGCAGGGGCCCGGGGGCGATTGAGCAGTTCTTC.